These 8 T cell receptor beta chains came from one sample sequenced in a study of cytomegalovirus exposure and HLA in healthy donors. The PCR used 60 Vbeta and 13 Jbeta primers. Profiling relied on immunoSEQ multiplex PCR, and the TCRdb table lists in-frame clones only, not all of them. Of approximately 140,000 clones listed, about three quarters are singletons. Material: PBMCs. The receptors were gathered from a man aged 35 to 55 in good health and CMV-seropositive.

This clone has just one count. J is TRBJ1-2 and V is TRBV9; D gene unclear. The CDR3 covers 13 residues. Germline loops: CDR1 SGDLS, CDR2 YYNGEE. Trimming shortened V by 0 bases and J by 4 bases, and 7 bases separated the two germline ends. CDR3 protein: CASSVDSAYGYTF. In DNA form, the CDR3 reads TGTGCCAGCAGCGTAGACAGTGCCTATGGCTACACCTTC.

The chain is built from TRBV30 and TRBJ1-5; no definite D call. CDR1 and CDR2 (germline): GTSNPN, SVGIG (reference sequence). Trimming pared 1 base from V and 0 bases from J, leaving 19 bases between. The CDR3 sequence is 18 residues long. Here the CDR3 DNA reads TGTGCCTGGAGTGAACGACTGGCTTCCTCCTATAGCAATCAGCCCCAGCATTTT. Translated, it gives CAWSERLASSYSNQPQHF.

This clone was seen a few times. V usage is TRBV7-9 and J usage is TRBJ2-7, with TRBD1 matching 8 bases. Per the germline V gene, CDR1 is SEHNR and CDR2 is FQNEAQ (reference sequence). The CDR3 extends over 12 amino acids. CDR3 sequence: CSIGTGPYEQYF. DNA for the CDR3: TGTTCCATTGGGACAGGTCCCTACGAGCAGTACTTC.

The chain couples TRBV28 to TRBJ2-7; 7 nucleotides line up with TRBD1. In germline, CDR1 is MDHEN, CDR2 SYDVKM. The CDR3 runs 14 residues. Trimming at V came to 6 bases and at J to 1 base, leaving 6 bases not matched to a gene. The CDR3 DNA follows: TGTGCCAGCAGCCATCGGGACAGATCCTACGAGCAGTACTTC. Translation: CASSHRDRSYEQYF.

The chain is built from TRBV21-1 and TRBJ2-7; TRBD1 reflects the table's D call only, with no check against the DNA. TRBV21-1 is recorded as a pseudogene. There are 15 residues in the CDR3. In DNA, the CDR3 is TGTGCCAGCAGCAAACTGGGACAGCATTTGGACGAGCAGTACTTC. Its translation: CASSKLGQHLDEQYF.

This chain links TRBV7-2 with TRBJ1-2; a weak D match, TRBD1 (5 bases). Trimming took off 5 bases at V and 7 bases at J, with 23 bases between the two ends. In germline, CDR1 is SGHTA, CDR2 FQGNSA. The CDR3 is made up of 16 amino acids. CDR3 in amino acids: CASSPGQGGGRGGYTF. CDR3 nucleotide sequence: TGTGCCAGCAGCCCCGGGCAGGGAGGAGGAAGAGGTGGCTACACCTTC. Variable domain in full (rest from reference TRBV7-2 and TRBJ1-2): GAGVSQSPSNKVTEKGKDVELRCDPISGHTALYWYRQSLGQGLEFLIYFQGNSAPDKSGLPSDRFSAERTGGSVSTLTIQRTQQEDSAVYLCASSPGQGGGRGGYTFGSGTRLTVV.

The chain carries TRBV18 and TRBJ1-5; D is unclear. Trimming removed 4 bases at V and 4 bases at J, with 8 bases between. This CDR3 spans 13 amino acids. The germline V gene has CDR1 KGHSH and CDR2 LQKENI. The CDR3 DNA follows: TGTGCCAGCTCACGTGGCAGAAATCAGCCCCAGCATTTT. This sequence encodes CASSRGRNQPQHF.

The rearrangement links TRBV30 to TRBJ2-2; 8 bases agree with TRBD2. Germline CDR1 reads GTSNPN; CDR2 reads SVGIG (reference sequence). Germline trimming cut 5 bases from V and 1 base from J; bases unmatched to any gene: 9. This CDR3 is 16 amino acids long. CDR3 nucleotides: TGTGCCTGGGGGACTAGTTGGGATTTGAACACCGGGGAGCTGTTTTTT. Its protein is CAWGTSWDLNTGELFF.